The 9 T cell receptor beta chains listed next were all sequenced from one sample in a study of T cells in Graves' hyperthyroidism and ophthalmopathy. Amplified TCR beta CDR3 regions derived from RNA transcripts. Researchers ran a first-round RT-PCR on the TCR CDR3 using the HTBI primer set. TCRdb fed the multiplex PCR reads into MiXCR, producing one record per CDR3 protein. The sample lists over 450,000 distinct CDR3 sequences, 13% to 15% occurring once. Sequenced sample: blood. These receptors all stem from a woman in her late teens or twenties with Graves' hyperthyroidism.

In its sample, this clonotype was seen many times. In nucleotides, the CDR3 is TGTGCCACCAGTGACCCAACCCGAGCGGGATTAGCAGCCTACAATGAGCAGTTCTTC. It specifies CATSDPTRAGLAAYNEQFF. The rearrangement uses TRBV24-1 and TRBJ2-1, with 7 bases that match TRBD2. Germline loops: CDR1 KGHDR, CDR2 SFDVKD. The CDR3 is made up of 19 amino acids. Germline trimming cut 4 bases from V and 2 bases from J; bases unmatched to any gene: 16.

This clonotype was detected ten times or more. CDR3 in DNA: TGTGCCAGCAACGACAGGGGGATCCAAGAGACCCAGTACTTC. Translated: CASNDRGIQETQYF. The chain uses TRBV11-3 and TRBJ2-5, with 9 bases aligning to TRBD1. Germline loops: CDR1 SGHNT, CDR2 YENEEA. The trim removed 7 bases at V and 1 base at J, leaving 4 bases unmatched. This CDR3 comprises 14 residues.

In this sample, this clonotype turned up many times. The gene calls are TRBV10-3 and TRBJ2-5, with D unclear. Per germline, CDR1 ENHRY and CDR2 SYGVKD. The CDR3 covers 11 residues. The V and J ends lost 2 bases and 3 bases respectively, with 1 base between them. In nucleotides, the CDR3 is TGTGCCATCAGTGAGAAAGAGACCCAGTACTTC. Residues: CAISEKETQYF.

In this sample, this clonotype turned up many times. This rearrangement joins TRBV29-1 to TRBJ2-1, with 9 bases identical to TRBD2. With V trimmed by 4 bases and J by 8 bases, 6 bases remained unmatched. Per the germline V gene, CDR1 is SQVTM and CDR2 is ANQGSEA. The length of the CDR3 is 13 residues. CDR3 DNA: TGCAGCGTTGGTTCTAGCGGGACGGATGAGCAGTTCTTC. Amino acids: CSVGSSGTDEQFF.

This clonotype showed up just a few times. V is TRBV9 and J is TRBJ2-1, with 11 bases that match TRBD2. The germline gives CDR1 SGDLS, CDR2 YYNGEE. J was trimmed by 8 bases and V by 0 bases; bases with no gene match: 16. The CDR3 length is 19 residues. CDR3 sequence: CASSVGNWGTSGSFDEQFF. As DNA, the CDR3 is TGTGCCAGCAGCGTAGGAAATTGGGGTACTAGCGGGAGTTTTGATGAGCAGTTCTTC.

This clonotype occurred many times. The CDR3 bases are TGTGCCAGCACCCTGACAGGGTTTGTAACCGGGGAGCTGTTTTTT. Translation gives CASTLTGFVTGELFF. The V and J genes are TRBV2 and TRBJ2-2, with 7 positions matching TRBD1. The length of the CDR3 is 15 residues. V lost 7 bases and J lost 5; bases outside the gene matches: 10. Germline loops: CDR1 SNHLY, CDR2 FYNNEI.

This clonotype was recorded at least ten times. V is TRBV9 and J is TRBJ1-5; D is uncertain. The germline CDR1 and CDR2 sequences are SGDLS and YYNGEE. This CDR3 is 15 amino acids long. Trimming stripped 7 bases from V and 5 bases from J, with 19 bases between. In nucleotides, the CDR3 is TGTGCCAGCGCCCCAAGTGCGGTAGCGGATCAGCCCCAGCATTTT. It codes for CASAPSAVADQPQHF.

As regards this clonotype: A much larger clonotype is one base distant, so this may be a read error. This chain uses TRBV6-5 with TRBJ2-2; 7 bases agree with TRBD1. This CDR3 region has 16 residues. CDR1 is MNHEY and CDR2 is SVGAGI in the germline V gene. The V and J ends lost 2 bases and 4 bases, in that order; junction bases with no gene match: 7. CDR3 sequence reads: CASSYADRRGTGELFF. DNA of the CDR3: TGTGCCAGCAGTTACGCGGACAGGCGAGGCACCGGGGAGCTGTTTTTT.

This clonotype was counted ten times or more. The CDR3 region is CATSAGQNTGELFF. Here the CDR3 DNA reads TGTGCCACCAGTGCGGGGCAGAACACCGGGGAGCTGTTTTTT. This chain joins TRBV24-1 and TRBJ2-2, with D perhaps matching TRBD1 or TRBD2 (5 bases each). The CDR3 consists of 14 residues. Germline assignment: CDR1 KGHDR and CDR2 SFDVKD. The V end lost 5 bases, the J end lost 1 base, and 7 bases lay between the germline ends.